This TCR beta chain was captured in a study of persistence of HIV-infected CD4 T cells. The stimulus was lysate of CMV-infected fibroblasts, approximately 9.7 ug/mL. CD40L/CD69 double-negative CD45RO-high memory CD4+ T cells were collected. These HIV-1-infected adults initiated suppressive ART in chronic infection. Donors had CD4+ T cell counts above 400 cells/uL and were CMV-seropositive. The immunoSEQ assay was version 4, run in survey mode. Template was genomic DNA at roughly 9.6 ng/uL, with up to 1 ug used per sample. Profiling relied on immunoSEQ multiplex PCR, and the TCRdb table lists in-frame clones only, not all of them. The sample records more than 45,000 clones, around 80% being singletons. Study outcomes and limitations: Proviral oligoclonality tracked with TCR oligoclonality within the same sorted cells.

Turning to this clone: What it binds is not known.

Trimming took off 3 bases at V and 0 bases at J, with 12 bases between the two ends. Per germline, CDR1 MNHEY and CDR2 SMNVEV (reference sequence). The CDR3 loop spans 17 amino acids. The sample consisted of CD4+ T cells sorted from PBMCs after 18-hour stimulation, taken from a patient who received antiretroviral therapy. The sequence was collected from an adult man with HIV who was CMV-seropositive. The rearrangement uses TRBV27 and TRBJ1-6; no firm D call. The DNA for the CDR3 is TGTGCCAGCAGTTTCAACCCCACAAGCTCCTATAATTCACCCCTCCACTTT. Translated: CASSFNPTSSYNSPLHF.